What follows is one TCR beta chain and its context. The entry originates in a study of blood T cell repertoires in COVID-19. Enrollment of patients from Seattle took place during active infection, with longitudinal follow-up. The assay was immunoSEQ multiplex PCR, and TCRdb's table has in-frame clones only and misses some. This table holds more than 150,000 clones, around nine tenths found once. The CDR3 contains 14 residues. Germline loops: CDR1 MDHEN, CDR2 SYDVKM. V lost 6 bases, J lost 4 bases, and 15 bases lay in between. The receptor was isolated from a man in his 60s with COVID-19, enrolled during active disease. The chain is built from TRBV28 and TRBJ1-2, with D possibly TRBD1 on 6 matching bases. Sequencing was carried out using peripheral blood. CDR3 in amino acids: CASRTGSASYGYTF. The CDR3 DNA reads as TGTGCCAGCAGAACAGGGTCTGCGAGCTATGGCTACACCTTC.